The 13 T cell receptor beta chains below come from one sample, sequenced in a study of T cell clonotyping in hematopoietic cell transplantation. Clones were read by immunoSEQ multiplex PCR, and TCRdb kept only the in-frame ones, dropping some. The sample consists of more than 7,500 clones, approximately 97% of them appearing once. This material consisted of peripheral blood mononuclear cells, taken 100 days after allogeneic stem cell transplant. These TCRs come from a male patient aged 60-69 years who had an allogeneic stem cell transplant from a related donor, so the T cells may come from the graft donor. Some clones in this sample may be carry-over from other donors' samples.

The chain joins TRBV19 to TRBJ2-7, with D unresolved. Germline-derived CDR1 and CDR2 are LNHDA and SQIVND (reference sequence). The CDR3 is 15 residues long. The V end was cut by 1 base, the J end by 4 bases, with 14 bases between. CDR3 coding DNA: TGTGCCAGTAGTATAGCAGCTGGACGGGTTTACGAGCAGTACTTC. Translated: CASSIAAGRVYEQYF. Looking up the rest from reference TRBV19 and TRBJ2-7 gives the full variable domain: DGGITQSPKYLFRKEGQNVTLSCEQNLNHDAMYWYRQDPGQGLRLIYYSQIVNDFQKGDIAEGYSVSREKKESFPLTVTSAQKNPTAFYLCASSIAAGRVYEQYFGPGTRLTVT.

V and J are TRBV19 and TRBJ1-5; D is unresolved. Germline V lookup: CDR1 LNHDA, CDR2 SQIVND (reference sequence). The CDR3 is 12 residues long. The V end was cut by 3 bases, the J end by 5 bases, with 5 bases between. CDR3 DNA sequence: TGTGCCAGTAGTATGTTTGATCAGCCCCAGCATTTT. This encodes CASSMFDQPQHF.

This clone was seen a single time. This chain links TRBV7-3 with TRBJ2-5; TRBD2 matches at 7 bases. Germline lookup yields CDR1 SGHTA and CDR2 FQGTGA. The CDR3 has 13 residues. J was trimmed by 1 base and V by 4 bases; bases with no gene match: 0. CDR3 region: CASSWTSQETQYF. CDR3 DNA sequence: TGTGCCAGCAGCTGGACTAGCCAAGAGACCCAGTACTTC. The variable domain in full, completed from reference TRBV7-3 and TRBJ2-5, reads GAGVSQTPSNKVTEKGKYVELRCDPISGHTALYWYRQSLGQGPEFLIYFQGTGAADDSGLPNDRFFAVRPEGSVSTLKIQRTERGDSAVYLCASSWTSQETQYFGPGTRLLVL.

The chain employs TRBV7-8 and TRBJ2-1; 8 bases map to TRBD1. After removal of 1 base from V and 7 bases from J, the junction contained 6 bases not matched to a gene. The CDR3 contains 15 residues. CDR1 and CDR2 (germline): SGHVS, FQNEAQ. CDR3 DNA: TGTGCCAGCAGCTTAGTTCGCCAGGGGGCGAATGAGCAGTTCTTC. This gives the protein CASSLVRQGANEQFF.

The chain is built from TRBV9 and TRBJ1-1; the D gene is possibly TRBD1 (5 bases). V lost 4 bases and J 4 bases, leaving 17 bases between the germline ends. There are 15 residues in the CDR3. Germline values: CDR1 SGDLS, CDR2 YYNGEE. The CDR3 reads CASSSMGGVGTEAFF. CDR3 bases: TGTGCCAGCAGCTCAATGGGGGGAGTTGGCACTGAAGCTTTCTTT.

This chain links TRBV5-6 with TRBJ1-5; 7 nucleotides align to TRBD1. V lost 2 bases, J lost 5 bases, and 13 bases stayed unmatched. The CDR3 runs to 17 residues. CDR1 SGHDT and CDR2 YYEEEE come from the germline V gene. CDR3 coding DNA: TGTGCCAGCAGCTTAACTCCGGGACAGATGACCCATCAGCCCCAGCATTTT. This sequence encodes CASSLTPGQMTHQPQHF.

CDR3: CASSRTSGGSLQQFF. DNA of the CDR3: TGTGCCAGCAGCCGGACTAGCGGGGGCTCCTTACAGCAGTTCTTC. J is TRBJ2-1 and V is TRBV5-4; 13 nucleotides agree with TRBD2. The CDR3 has 15 residues. The J segment lost 11 bases and the V segment lost 4 bases, leaving 9 bases of the junction unmatched. CDR1 is SGHNT and CDR2 is YYREEE in the germline V gene (reference sequence).

The chain joins TRBV10-3 to TRBJ2-2; 7 bases align to TRBD1. There are 14 residues in the CDR3. V was clipped by 2 bases and J by 8 bases; unmatched bases: 5. Germline CDR1 is ENHRY and CDR2 is SYGVKD. In DNA form, the CDR3 reads TGTGCCATCAGTGAGGGACAGGACTTTGGGGAGCTGTTTTTT. Translation gives CAISEGQDFGELFF.

The rearrangement uses TRBV7-3 and TRBJ2-2, with no clear D. The germline CDR1 and CDR2 sequences are SGHTA and FQGTGA. The CDR3 runs 16 residues. The V end lost 3 bases, the J end lost 0 bases, and 11 bases lay between the germline ends. The CDR3 protein is CASSLDHTANTGELFF. CDR3 DNA: TGTGCCAGCAGCTTGGATCACACCGCGAACACCGGGGAGCTGTTTTTT.

This chain's CDR3 is CASSISGGNTGELFF. The CDR3 region has the DNA TGTGCCAGTAGTATTAGCGGGGGAAACACCGGGGAGCTGTTTTTT. The chain recombines TRBV19 with TRBJ2-2, with 9 positions matching TRBD2. After removal of 3 bases from V and 2 bases from J, the junction contained 1 base not matched to a gene. Germline V gene lookup returns CDR1 LNHDA and CDR2 SQIVND (reference sequence). This CDR3 is 15 amino acids long.

The CDR3, as DNA: TGTGCCAGCAGGCCAGGGGGCTCTGGGGCCAACGTCCTGACTTTC. It is translated as CASRPGGSGANVLTF. J is TRBJ2-6 and V is TRBV6-6, with 7 bases matching TRBD1. Per the germline V gene, CDR1 is MNHNY and CDR2 is SVGAGI (reference sequence). This CDR3 contains 15 residues. J gave up 0 bases and V 6 bases, and 2 bases lay outside the gene matches.

J is TRBJ2-7 and V is TRBV7-2; no reliable D call. Germline assignment: CDR1 SGHTA and CDR2 FQGNSA. Trimming took off 2 bases at V and 1 base at J, with 6 bases between the two ends. The CDR3 is 13 residues long. DNA of the CDR3: TGTGCCAGCAGCTTACCCATTTCCTACGAGCAGTACTTC. It codes for CASSLPISYEQYF.

This sequence joins TRBV7-9 and TRBJ1-2; D gene uncertain. CDR1 is SEHNR and CDR2 is FQNEAQ in the germline V gene (reference sequence). The CDR3 loop spans 17 amino acids. V lost 6 bases, J lost 6 bases, and 26 bases lay in between. In DNA, the CDR3 is TGTGCCAGCAGTCGCGCTGGAACCACACAGCCCAGCAATGGCTACACCTTC. It yields the protein CASSRAGTTQPSNGYTF.